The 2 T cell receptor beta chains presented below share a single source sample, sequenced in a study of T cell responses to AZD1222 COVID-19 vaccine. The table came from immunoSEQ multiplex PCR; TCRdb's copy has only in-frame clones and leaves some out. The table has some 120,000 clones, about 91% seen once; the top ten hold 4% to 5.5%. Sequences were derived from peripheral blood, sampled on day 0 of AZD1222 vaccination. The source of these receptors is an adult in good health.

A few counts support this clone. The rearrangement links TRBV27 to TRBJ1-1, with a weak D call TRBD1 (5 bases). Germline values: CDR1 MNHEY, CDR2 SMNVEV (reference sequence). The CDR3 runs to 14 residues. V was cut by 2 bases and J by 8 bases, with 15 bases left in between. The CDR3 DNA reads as TGTGCCAGCAGTTTAGGGGGGACCTTATTCGAAGCTTTCTTT. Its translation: CASSLGGTLFEAFF.

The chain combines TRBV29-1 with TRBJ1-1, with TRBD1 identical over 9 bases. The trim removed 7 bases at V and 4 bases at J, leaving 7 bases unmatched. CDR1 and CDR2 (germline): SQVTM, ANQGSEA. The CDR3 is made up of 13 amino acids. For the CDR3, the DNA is TGCAGCGGGACAGGGGACCTGGGCACTGAAGCTTTCTTT. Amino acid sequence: CSGTGDLGTEAFF.